This entry features one TCR beta chain sequence. This record comes from a study of blood T cell repertoires in COVID-19. As for the study in general: Specimens from acute and convalescent COVID-19 originated in the United States, Italy and Spain. T cells, B-cell-depleted T cells, or PBMCs provided the cDNA or gDNA that served as material.

In the authors' workflow: Estimation of nucleated cell counts was performed using reference gene primer amplification. Libraries were prepared by immunoSEQ multiplex PCR; TCRdb keeps only in-frame clonotypes and omits some of them. D and trimming come from the DNA, and the V and J calls and clone size come from that table. Altogether roughly 140,000 clones are present, 75% to 85% being singletons, with the ten largest covering around 13%. Germline V CDR1 and CDR2: SEHNR, FQNEAQ (reference sequence). V lost 7 bases, J lost 5 bases, and 5 bases stayed unmatched. This CDR3 has 13 residues. Specimen: peripheral blood. The rearrangement links TRBV7-9 to TRBJ2-1; 7 bases fit TRBD1. The TCR originated in a man in his sixties with active or convalescent COVID-19. DNA for the CDR3: TGTGCCAGCAACCCGACAGGGAACAATGAGCAGTTCTTC. Translation: CASNPTGNNEQFF.